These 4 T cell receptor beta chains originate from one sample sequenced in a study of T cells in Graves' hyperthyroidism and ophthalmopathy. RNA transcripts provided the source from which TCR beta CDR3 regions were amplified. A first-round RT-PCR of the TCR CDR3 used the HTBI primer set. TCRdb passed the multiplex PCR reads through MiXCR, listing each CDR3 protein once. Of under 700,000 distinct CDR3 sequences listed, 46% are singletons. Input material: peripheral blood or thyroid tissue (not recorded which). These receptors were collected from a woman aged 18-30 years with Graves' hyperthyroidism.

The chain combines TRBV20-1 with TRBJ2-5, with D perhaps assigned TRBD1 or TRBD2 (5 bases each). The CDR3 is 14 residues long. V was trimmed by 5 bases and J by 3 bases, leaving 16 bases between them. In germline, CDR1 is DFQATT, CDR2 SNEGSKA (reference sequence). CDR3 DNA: TGCAGTGCTCCCGATCAGGGAGACAAAGAGACCCAGTACTTC. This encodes CSAPDQGDKETQYF.

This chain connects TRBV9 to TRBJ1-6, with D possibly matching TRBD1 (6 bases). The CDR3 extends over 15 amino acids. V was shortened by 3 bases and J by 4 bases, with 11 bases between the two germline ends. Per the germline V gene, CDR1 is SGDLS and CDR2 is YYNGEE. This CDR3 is CASSGTTGYNSPLHF. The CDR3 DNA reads TGTGCCAGCAGCGGCACAACAGGGTATAATTCACCCCTCCACTTT.

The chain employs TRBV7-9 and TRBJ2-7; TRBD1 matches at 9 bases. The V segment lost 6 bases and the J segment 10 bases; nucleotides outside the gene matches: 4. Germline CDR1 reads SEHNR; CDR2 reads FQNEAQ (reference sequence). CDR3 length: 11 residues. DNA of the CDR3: TGTGCCAGCAGGAGACAGGGGGAACAGTACTTC. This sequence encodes CASRRQGEQYF.

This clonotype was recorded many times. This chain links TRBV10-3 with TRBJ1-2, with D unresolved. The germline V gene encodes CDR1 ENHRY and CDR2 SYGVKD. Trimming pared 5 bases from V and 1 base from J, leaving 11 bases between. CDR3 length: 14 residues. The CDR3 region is CAISPLTYNYGYTF. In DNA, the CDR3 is TGTGCCATCAGTCCCTTAACCTATAACTATGGCTACACCTTC.